This T cell receptor beta chain was identified during a study of blood T cell repertoires in COVID-19. Study background: T cells, B-cell-depleted T cells, or PBMCs provided the cDNA or gDNA that served as material.

Original handling: Nucleated cell number was recorded as an estimate derived from reference gene primer amplification. Libraries were prepared by immunoSEQ multiplex PCR; TCRdb keeps only in-frame clonotypes and omits some of them. That table gives V, J and clone size, and the DNA gave D and trimming. There are more than 300,000 clones in the sample; around 87% occur only once, and about 10% lies in the top ten. The CDR3 covers 15 residues. The trim removed 10 bases at V and 0 bases at J, leaving 5 bases unmatched. Germline-derived CDR1 and CDR2 are KGHDR and SFDVKD. Enrolment of Seattle patients took place during active infection, and they were followed longitudinally.

The rearrangement joins TRBV24-1 to TRBJ2-1; 10 bases map to TRBD2. This receptor was taken from a woman aged 30 to 39 with COVID-19, enrolled during active disease. Source material: peripheral blood. CDR3 region: CATALAGGSYNEQFF. The CDR3 DNA sequence: TGTGCCACAGCCTTAGCGGGAGGCTCCTACAATGAGCAGTTCTTC.